This T cell receptor beta chain was captured in a study of CD8 T cells in Susac syndrome (dated by TCRdb to about 2019). General notes on the study: Whether CD8+ T cell activation and differentiation in Susac syndrome was antigen driven was tested using repertoire sequencing. General conclusions and limits of the study: The study acknowledged that relatively few individuals were included in the TCR sequencing and HLA analysis.

High-throughput TCR beta sequencing profiled peripheral blood CD8+ and CD4+ T cells from healthy donors, Susac syndrome patients and multiple sclerosis patients. The multiple sclerosis controls were treatment-naive patients whose relapsing-remitting disease, either stable or active, fulfilled the revised McDonald criteria. Bulk CD8+ and CD4+ T cells were purified by magnetic negative isolation, whereas CD8+ TEMRA cells were enriched by FACS. Blood was drawn into EDTA tubes, processed within 24 hours, and PBMCs were isolated by density gradient centrifugation. PBMCs destined for TCR sequencing were cryopreserved in liquid nitrogen and later thawed in a 37 °C water bath. The sorted or isolated CD4+, CD8+ and CD8+ TEMRA cells had a purity of 90% or higher. RNA was extracted using the RNeasy kit, and about 0.5 to 1 ug of the RNA was reverse transcribed with random hexamers. The immunoSEQ multiplex PCR assay, covering 54 Vbeta and 13 Jbeta segments, was used to amplify TCR beta CDR3 regions. PCR amplification bias was corrected by using a synthetic template baseline for primer optimization and computational correction. On the authors' methods: Reads were assigned to V, D and J genes according to IMGT and analyzed in immunoSEQ Analyzer, with only productive sequences retained. To calculate clonality, Shannon entropy was normalized by log2 of the number of productive unique sequences and then subtracted from one. Public and private clones were assessed among the 100 most prevalent clones of each patient and control. Clones were defined as Susac-specific when absent from the healthy and MS cohorts, from 1052 published viral clones and from other ImmuneACCESS disease sequences. Through fastp at Q25 and MiXCR, TCRdb rebuilt clones from the public reads, retaining in-frame beta chains. Rows with a matching CDR3 protein are joined into one entry that keeps the most common DNA and genes. TCRdb's processing, not the authors', yielded these V and J calls. The sample yields roughly 330,000 distinct CDR3 sequences; around 90% were counted once. In total, the top ten clones hold about 0.07% of the sample.

In regard to this clonotype: Its antigen is unknown. Per-base quality was not reported, and no clone a single base away is much larger than it.

CDR1 and CDR2, looked up from the germline V gene (reference sequence), are LNHDA and SQIVND. Its CDR3 holds 16 amino acids, cysteine through phenylalanine. Only CDR3 DNA remains: 48 bases, in frame from the first base. V ends up 5 bases short and J 2 bases short, with an unmatched junction base count of 8. This sequence was found in a human donor with multiple sclerosis. The chain uses TRBV19 and TRBJ2-3; a stretch of 9 junction bases matches TRBD2. Input material: CD4+ T cells from PBMCs. The sequenced DNA: TGTGCCAGTAGTGGTAGCGGGAGAATCATCACAGATACGCAGTATTTT. Protein translation: CASSGSGRIITDTQYF.